Described below is a single TCR beta chain sequence and its context. Its specificity is unknown. The study enrolled ophthalmopathy donors with moderate-to-severe activity, CAS ≥3, NOSPECS ≥4 and duration under 3 months. It was on clinical symptoms, serum thyroxine, TRAb, thyroid ultrasound and orbital computed tomography that diagnosis relied. In germline, CDR1 is LNHNV, CDR2 YYDKDF (reference sequence). With V trimmed by 1 base and J by 4 bases, 4 bases remained unmatched. The CDR3 is 15 residues long. Amplified TCR beta CDR3 regions were obtained using RNA transcripts as template. Investigators did first-round RT-PCR with HTBI primers, then second-round multiplex PCR. TCRdb analysed the multiplex PCR reads with MiXCR anew, one entry per CDR3 protein. The sample contains about 220,000 distinct CDR3 sequences, around a fifth of which appear only once. These data are taken from a study of Graves' ophthalmopathy and Graves' hyperthyroidism.

Study-level results: Blood samples also showed most expanded thyroid clonotypes exceeding 0.001 frequency.

The receptor was derived from a woman aged 45-59 years with Graves' ophthalmopathy. The sequenced sample was peripheral blood. The chain combines TRBV15 with TRBJ1-5, with 7 positions matching TRBD1. The CDR3: CATSRVDRENQPQHF. The CDR3, as DNA: TGTGCCACCAGCAGAGTAGACAGGGAGAATCAGCCCCAGCATTTT.